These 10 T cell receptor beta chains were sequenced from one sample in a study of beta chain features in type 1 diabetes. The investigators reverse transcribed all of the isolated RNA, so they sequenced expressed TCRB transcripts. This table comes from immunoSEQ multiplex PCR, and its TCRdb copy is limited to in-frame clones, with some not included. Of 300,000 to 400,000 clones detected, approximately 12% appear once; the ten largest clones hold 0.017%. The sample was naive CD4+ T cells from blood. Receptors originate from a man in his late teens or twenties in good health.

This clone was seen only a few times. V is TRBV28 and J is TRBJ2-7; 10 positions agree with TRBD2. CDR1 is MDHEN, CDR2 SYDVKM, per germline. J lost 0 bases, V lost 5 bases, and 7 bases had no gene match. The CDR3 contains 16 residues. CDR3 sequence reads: CASSLSTSGSSYEQYF. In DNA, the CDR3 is TGTGCCAGCAGTCTCTCGACTAGCGGGTCCTCCTACGAGCAGTACTTC. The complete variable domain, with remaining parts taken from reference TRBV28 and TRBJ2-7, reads DVKVTQSSRYLVKRTGEKVFLECVQDMDHENMFWYRQDPGLGLRLIYFSYDVKMKEKGDIPEGYSVSREKKERFSLILESASTNQTSMYLCASSLSTSGSSYEQYFGPGTRLTVT.

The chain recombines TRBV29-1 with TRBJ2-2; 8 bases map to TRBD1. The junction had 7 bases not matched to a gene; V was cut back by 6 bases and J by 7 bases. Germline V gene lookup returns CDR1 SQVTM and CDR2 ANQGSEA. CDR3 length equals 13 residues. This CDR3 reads CSVWTGFIGELFF. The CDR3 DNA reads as TGCAGCGTGTGGACAGGGTTCATCGGGGAGCTGTTTTTT.

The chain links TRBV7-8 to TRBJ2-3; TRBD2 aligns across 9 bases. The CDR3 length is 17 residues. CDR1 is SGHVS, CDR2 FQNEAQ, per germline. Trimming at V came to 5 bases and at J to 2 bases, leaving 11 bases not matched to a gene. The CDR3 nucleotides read TGTGCCAGCAGCAGGGGAGGCCTAGCGGGATACACAGATACGCAGTATTTT. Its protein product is CASSRGGLAGYTDTQYF.

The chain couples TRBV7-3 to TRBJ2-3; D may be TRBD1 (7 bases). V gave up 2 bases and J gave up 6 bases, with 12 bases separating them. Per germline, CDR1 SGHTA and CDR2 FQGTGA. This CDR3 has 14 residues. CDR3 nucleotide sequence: TGTGCCAGCAGCTTAGACAGGGAGGTGGATACGCAGTATTTT. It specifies CASSLDREVDTQYF.

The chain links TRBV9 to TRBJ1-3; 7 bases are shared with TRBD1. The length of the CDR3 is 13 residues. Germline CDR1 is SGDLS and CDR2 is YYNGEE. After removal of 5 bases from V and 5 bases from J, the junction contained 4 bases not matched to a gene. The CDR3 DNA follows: TGTGCCAGCAGGCCGACAGGGAGAAACACCATATATTTT. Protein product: CASRPTGRNTIYF.

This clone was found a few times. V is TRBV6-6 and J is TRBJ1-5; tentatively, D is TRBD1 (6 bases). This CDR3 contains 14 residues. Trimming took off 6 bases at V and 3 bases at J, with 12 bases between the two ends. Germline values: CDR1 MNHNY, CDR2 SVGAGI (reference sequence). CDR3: CASRTDRFNQPQHF. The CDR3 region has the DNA TGTGCCAGCAGGACCGACAGGTTCAATCAGCCCCAGCATTTT.

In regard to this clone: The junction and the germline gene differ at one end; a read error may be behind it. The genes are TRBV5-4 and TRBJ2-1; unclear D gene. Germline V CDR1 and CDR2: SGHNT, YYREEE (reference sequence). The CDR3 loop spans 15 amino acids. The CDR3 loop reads CASSQEASSYNEQFF. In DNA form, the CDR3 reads TGCGCCAGCAGCCAAGAGGCGAGCTCCTACAATGAGCAGTTCTTC.

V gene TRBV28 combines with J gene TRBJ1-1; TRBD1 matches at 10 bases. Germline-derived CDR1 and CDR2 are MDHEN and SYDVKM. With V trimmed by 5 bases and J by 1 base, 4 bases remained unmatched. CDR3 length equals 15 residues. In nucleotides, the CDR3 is TGTGCCAGCAGTCTGACAGGGGGCACGAACACTGAAGCTTTCTTT. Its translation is CASSLTGGTNTEAFF. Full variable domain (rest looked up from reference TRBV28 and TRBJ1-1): DVKVTQSSRYLVKRTGEKVFLECVQDMDHENMFWYRQDPGLGLRLIYFSYDVKMKEKGDIPEGYSVSREKKERFSLILESASTNQTSMYLCASSLTGGTNTEAFFGQGTRLTVV.

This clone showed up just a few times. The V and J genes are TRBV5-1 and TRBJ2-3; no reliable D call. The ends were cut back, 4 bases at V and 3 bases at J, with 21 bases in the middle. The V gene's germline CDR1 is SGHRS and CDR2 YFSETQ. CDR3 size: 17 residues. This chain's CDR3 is CASSLRPSRLATDTQYF. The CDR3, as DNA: TGCGCCAGCAGCCTACGGCCGTCAAGATTAGCAACAGATACGCAGTATTTT.

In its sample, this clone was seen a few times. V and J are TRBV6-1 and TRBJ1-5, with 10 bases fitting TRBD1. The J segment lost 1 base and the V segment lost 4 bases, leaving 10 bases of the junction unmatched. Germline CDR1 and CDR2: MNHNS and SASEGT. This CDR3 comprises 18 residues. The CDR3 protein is CASSADRGLGWSNQPQHF. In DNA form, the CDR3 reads TGTGCCAGCAGTGCTGACAGGGGGCTAGGATGGAGCAATCAGCCCCAGCATTTT.